A selection of T cell receptor beta chains follows, all from one sample in a study of blood T cell repertoires in COVID-19. Sequencing was performed with immunoSEQ multiplex PCR; in TCRdb, only in-frame clones are kept and a portion is missing. The sample has about 220,000 clones; 75% to 90% are singletons. Sample: peripheral blood. Receptors were obtained from a woman in her twenties or thirties who had recovered from COVID-19. Both conserved end residues are part of each CDR3. The D gene is left open where the match is weak. Not all rows give a size; the values are once, few, many and, for expanded clones, a class.

TRBD1	TRBV4-3	TRBJ1-3	19	-	CASSQEPTGAPTSGNTIYF	TGCGCCAGCAGCCAAGAACCTACAGGGGCTCCAACGTCCGGAAACACCATATATTTT
TRBD1	TRBV6-5	TRBJ1-2	14	-	CASIPNVRGRGYTF	TGTGCCAGCATACCTAACGTAAGGGGGCGAGGCTACACCTTC
TRBD1	TRBV7-6	TRBJ2-3	16	-	CASSTYRGKRTDTQYF	TGTGCCAGCAGCACCTACAGGGGGAAGAGGACAGATACGCAGTATTTT
TRBD2	TRBV19	TRBJ2-7	13	-	CASSREGHPGQYF	TGTGCCAGTAGTAGGGAGGGCCACCCCGGGCAGTACTTC
TRBD1	TRBV30	TRBJ1-1	14	once	CAWSDGQGNTEAFF	TGTGCCTGGAGTGACGGACAGGGGAACACTGAAGCTTTCTTT
-	TRBV5-6	TRBJ1-2	14	once	CASSGSDSGYGYTF	TGTGCCAGCAGCGGGTCGGACTCAGGCTATGGCTACACCTTC
TRBD1	TRBV2	TRBJ2-3	16	-	CASRAPGQGRADTQYF	TGTGCCAGCAGGGCCCCGGGACAGGGAAGGGCAGATACGCAGTATTTT
TRBD1	TRBV7-9	TRBJ1-2	13	once	CASSPQGGYGYTF	TGTGCCAGCAGCCCCCAGGGGGGATATGGCTACACCTTC
-	TRBV6-1	TRBJ1-6	15	-	CASSEAAGYNSPLHF	TGTGCCAGCAGTGAAGCGGCAGGTTATAATTCACCCCTCCACTTT
-	TRBV19	TRBJ1-2	13	-	CASSMGGRDGYTF	TGTGCCAGTAGTATGGGGGGACGTGATGGCTACACCTTC
-	TRBV11-2	TRBJ2-2	14	-	CASSQGTTGGELFF	TGTGCCAGCAGCCAAGGCACGACGGGCGGGGAGCTGTTTTTT
-	TRBV11-2	TRBJ2-7	15	-	CASSLPGASSYEQYF	TGTGCCAGCAGCTTACCAGGGGCCTCCTCCTACGAGCAGTACTTC
TRBD2	TRBV7-9	TRBJ2-1	19	-	CASSPPRTSGAGAYNEQFF	TGTGCCAGCAGCCCCCCCCGGACTAGCGGGGCTGGGGCTTACAATGAGCAGTTCTTC
-	TRBV7-5	TRBJ1-4	15	-	CVRSASGATNEKLFF	TGTGTCAGAAGCGCCTCAGGGGCAACTAATGAAAAACTGTTTTTT
-	TRBV7-2	TRBJ1-6	16	-	CASSLIPSPRNSPLHF	TGTGCCAGCAGCTTAATTCCATCTCCGCGGAATTCACCCCTCCACTTT
TRBD2	TRBV18	TRBJ2-7	18	-	CASSPLGSGGASGFEQYF	TGTGCCAGCTCCCCTTTAGGGAGCGGGGGGGCTTCTGGTTTCGAGCAGTACTTC
-	TRBV7-3	TRBJ2-3	16	-	CASSPQGRAGTDTQYF	TGTGCCAGCAGCCCTCAAGGGCGGGCCGGCACAGATACGCAGTATTTT
-	TRBV7-8	TRBJ2-7	12	-	CASSLVSGEQYF	TGTGCCAGCAGCTTAGTCTCGGGCGAGCAGTACTTC